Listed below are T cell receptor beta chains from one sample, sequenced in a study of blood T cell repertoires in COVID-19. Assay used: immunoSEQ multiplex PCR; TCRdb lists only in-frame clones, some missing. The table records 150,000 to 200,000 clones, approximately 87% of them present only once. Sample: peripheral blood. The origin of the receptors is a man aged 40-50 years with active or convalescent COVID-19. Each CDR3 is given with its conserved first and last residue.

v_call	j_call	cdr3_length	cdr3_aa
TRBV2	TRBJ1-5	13	CASSPIVNQPQHF
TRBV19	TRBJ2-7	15	CASRISGTVSYEQYF
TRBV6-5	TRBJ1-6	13	CASRNQGNSPLHF
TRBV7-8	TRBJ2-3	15	CASSTTGKVTDTQYF
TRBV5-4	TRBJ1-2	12	CASQYDYYGYTF
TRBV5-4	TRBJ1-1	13	CASSGPGNTEAFF
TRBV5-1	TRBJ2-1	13	CASSQAGNNEQFF
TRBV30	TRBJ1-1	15	CAWSVPPTANTEAFF
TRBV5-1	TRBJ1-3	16	CASSYAGTGTGNTIYF
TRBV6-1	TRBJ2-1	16	CASSVGGANPYNEQFF
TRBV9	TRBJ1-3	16	CASSVAPGVSGNTIYF
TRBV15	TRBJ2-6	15	CATSRDRAGANVLTF
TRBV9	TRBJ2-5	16	CASSVGATTVVETQYF
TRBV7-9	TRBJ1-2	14	CASSLQGGQEGYTF
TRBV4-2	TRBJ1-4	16	CASSLNQGRTNEKLFF
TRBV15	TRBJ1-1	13	CATSSPKGTEAFF
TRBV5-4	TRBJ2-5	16	CASSPSTSGGVETQYF
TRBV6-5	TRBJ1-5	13	CASSYDIPEPQHF
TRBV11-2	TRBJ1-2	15	CASRDLRVPLYGYTF
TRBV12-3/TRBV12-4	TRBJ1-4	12	CASSLDREKLFF
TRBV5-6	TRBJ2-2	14	CASSWTGRSGELFF
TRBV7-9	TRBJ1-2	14	CASSHRGTDYGYTF
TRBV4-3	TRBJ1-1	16	CASSQDLGGGETEAFF